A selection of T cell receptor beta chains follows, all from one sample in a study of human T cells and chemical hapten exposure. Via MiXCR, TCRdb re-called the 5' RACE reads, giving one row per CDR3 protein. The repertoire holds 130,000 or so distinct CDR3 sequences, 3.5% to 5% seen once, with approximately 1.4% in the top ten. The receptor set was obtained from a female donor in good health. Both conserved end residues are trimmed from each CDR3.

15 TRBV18 ASSPLSTGQGRTEAF
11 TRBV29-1 SVWKGSPYEQY
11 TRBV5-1 ASSVDSTDTQY
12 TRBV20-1 SASRSGLGYGYT
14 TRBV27 ASSLSDRGGPGELF
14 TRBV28 ASSFPPSQMPDTQY
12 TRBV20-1 SARLDRGNQPQH
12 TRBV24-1 ATSSLSENTEAF
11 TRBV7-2 ASSPRGSTEAF
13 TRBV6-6 ASTHRVGRQETQY
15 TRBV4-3 ASSPVGDRELAGELF
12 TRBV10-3 AISSTGGNSPLH
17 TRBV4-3 ASSQALTGGYSGANVLT
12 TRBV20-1 SARGQGIYEKLF
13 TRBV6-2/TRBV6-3 ASSSGQGSYNEQF
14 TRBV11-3 ASSLGAGGVSTEAF
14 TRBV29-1 SVLERTGQGSYEQY
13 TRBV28 ASRARTGGSYEQY
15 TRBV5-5 ASSLGGLAGDSYEQY
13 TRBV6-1 ASSESTTGRWGYT
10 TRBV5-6 ASSQPGSPLH
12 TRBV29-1 SVVAQGRKAEAF
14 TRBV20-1 SARKDRGATQETQY
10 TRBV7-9 ASSSRAWEQY
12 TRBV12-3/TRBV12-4 ASSQTTGGYGYT
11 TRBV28 ASSFGLAHEQY
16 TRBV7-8 ASSLAPGNREKNTEAF
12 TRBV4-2 ASSQDQIPAGQY
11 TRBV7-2 ASSTMEDSEAF
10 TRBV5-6 ASSLVDTEAF
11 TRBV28 ASSTLATGELF